This TCR beta chain comes out of a study of cytomegalovirus exposure and HLA in healthy donors. Study summary: Roughly 89 million unique TCR sequences came from HLA-typed donors in an early release. Overall study results and limits: Associated with cytomegalovirus, according to the listing, were 150 to 200 TCR beta chains. V- and J-gene trimming in TCR beta was tied to a missense DCLRE1C variant by an analysis performed later. Presence/absence analyses assumed roughly uniform sequencing depth across donors.

This clone was picked up one time. The antigen remains unidentified. PCR amplification relied on 60 Vbeta primers (plus 13 Jbeta primers). Some clones are missing from TCRdb's copy, which holds only in-frame ones; the method was immunoSEQ multiplex PCR. In the table there are 250,000 to 350,000 clones, 75% to 85% of which are singletons. The TCR comes from a girl between 2 and 10 years old in good health and CMV-seronegative. Sequenced: PBMCs.

Here the CDR3 reads CASSLSGQKNQPQHF. The CDR3 bases are TGTGCCAGCAGCTTAAGCGGACAGAAAAATCAGCCCCAGCATTTT. This chain connects TRBV7-9 to TRBJ1-5; D is possibly TRBD1 (6 bases). Germline V CDR1 and CDR2: SEHNR, FQNEAQ (reference sequence). CDR3 length: 15 amino acids. V dropped 2 bases and J dropped 4 bases, with 12 bases sitting between them. Using reference TRBV7-9 and TRBJ1-5 for the parts outside the CDR3, the full variable domain is DTGVSQNPRHKITKRGQNVTFRCDPISEHNRLYWYRQTLGQGPEFLTYFQNEAQLEKSRLLSDRFSAERPKGSFSTLEIQRTEQGDSAMYLCASSLSGQKNQPQHFGDGTRLSIL.